Each of the 16 T cell receptor beta chains below was sequenced from the same sample in a study of cytomegalovirus exposure and HLA in healthy donors. Method: immunoSEQ multiplex PCR; TCRdb's copy keeps in-frame clones and lacks some. This table holds about 240,000 clones, approximately 87% found once. Sequencing was done on a sample of PBMCs. These receptors originate from a man aged 18 to 29 in good health and CMV-seronegative.

The CDR3 protein is CASRLLAGVPEQYF. The CDR3 DNA is TGTGCCAGCAGACTACTAGCGGGAGTCCCCGAGCAGTACTTC. The chain combines TRBV13 with TRBJ2-7, with 11 nucleotides matching TRBD2. The CDR3 has 14 amino acids. The V gene end was trimmed by 6 bases and the J gene end by 6 bases; junction bases not matched to a gene: 7. The germline gives CDR1 PRHDT, CDR2 FYEKMQ (reference sequence).

This chain uses TRBV28 with TRBJ2-5; 8 bases fit TRBD2. The CDR3 has 14 residues. J was trimmed by 1 base and V by 4 bases; bases with no gene match: 2. Germline V lookup: CDR1 MDHEN, CDR2 SYDVKM. In DNA form, the CDR3 reads TGTGCCAGCAGTTCCAGCGGGGGCCAAGAGACCCAGTACTTC. It encodes CASSSSGGQETQYF.

In nucleotides, the CDR3 is TGTGCCAGCAGCCTTACTATGTCCCCCGGGGAGCTGTTTTTT. It specifies CASSLTMSPGELFF. The V call is TRBV9, the J call TRBJ2-2; no clear D gene. This CDR3 contains 14 residues. CDR1 and CDR2 from the germline V gene are SGDLS and YYNGEE. The V end was cut by 4 bases, the J end by 6 bases, with 13 bases between.

The chain employs TRBV2 and TRBJ2-1; D perhaps matches TRBD2 (6 bases). The V end was cut by 9 bases, the J end by 6 bases, with 12 bases between. Germline CDR1 is SNHLY and CDR2 is FYNNEI. The CDR3 loop spans 12 amino acids. CDR3 loop: CARGGESNEQFF. CDR3 nucleotides: TGTGCCAGGGGGGGTGAGTCCAATGAGCAGTTCTTC.

This clone was observed a handful of times. The chain combines TRBV21-1 with TRBJ2-7; the table's D gene call, TRBD1, was not cross checked with the DNA. TRBV21-1 is a listed pseudogene. The CDR3 covers 15 residues. CDR3 sequence (DNA): TGTGCCAGCAGCAAAGGGCGGCAGGGGAGTAACGAGCAGTACTTC. Translation: CASSKGRQGSNEQYF.

The V and J genes are TRBV7-2 and TRBJ2-3, with D maybe TRBD2 (6 bases). V was pared by 4 bases and J by 4 bases, with 15 bases between. Germline lookup yields CDR1 SGHTA and CDR2 FQGNSA. The CDR3 consists of 15 residues. CDR3 nucleotides: TGTGCCAGCAGCTCCAGCGGGTCGGCCCCAGATACGCAGTATTTT. Amino acid sequence: CASSSSGSAPDTQYF.

V gene TRBV5-1 combines with J gene TRBJ2-1, with TRBD2 matching over 10 bases. With 2 bases clipped from V and 6 bases from J, the junction kept 2 bases outside the gene matches. CDR3 length: 14 residues. In germline, CDR1 is SGHRS, CDR2 YFSETQ. CDR3 in DNA: TGCGCCAGCAGCTTCCTAGCGGGAGTCAATGAGCAGTTCTTC. Its protein is CASSFLAGVNEQFF.

The chain links TRBV7-9 to TRBJ2-5; D is perhaps TRBD2 (6 bases). This CDR3 comprises 17 residues. Trimming took 3 bases from V and 0 from J, leaving 17 bases between them. Germline CDR1 and CDR2: SEHNR and FQNEAQ (reference sequence). CDR3 sequence reads: CASSFAGTLSYQETQYF. The CDR3 DNA is TGTGCCAGCAGCTTTGCCGGGACTTTATCGTACCAAGAGACCCAGTACTTC. The full variable domain, in which reference TRBV7-9 and TRBJ2-5 provide the parts outside the CDR3, is DTGVSQNPRHKITKRGQNVTFRCDPISEHNRLYWYRQTLGQGPEFLTYFQNEAQLEKSRLLSDRFSAERPKGSFSTLEIQRTEQGDSAMYLCASSFAGTLSYQETQYFGPGTRLLVL.

The rearrangement uses TRBV29-1 and TRBJ2-5, with 9 bases lining up with TRBD2. The J segment lost 5 bases and the V segment lost 6 bases, leaving 13 bases of the junction unmatched. This CDR3 contains 15 residues. The germline V gene encodes CDR1 SQVTM and CDR2 ANQGSEA. CDR3 region: CSVEYPGLAGETQYF. Here the CDR3 DNA reads TGCAGCGTAGAATATCCGGGACTAGCTGGGGAGACCCAGTACTTC. The full variable domain, completed using reference TRBV29-1 and TRBJ2-5, is SAVISQKPSRDICQRGTSLTIQCQVDSQVTMMFWYRQQPGQSLTLIATANQGSEATYESGFVIDKFPISRPNLTFSTLTVSNMSPEDSSIYLCSVEYPGLAGETQYFGPGTRLLVL.

The chain is built from TRBV4-2 and TRBJ1-1, with D possibly being TRBD1 (6 bases). CDR1 is LGHNA, CDR2 YNFKEQ, per germline. This CDR3 has 15 amino acids. V lost 0 bases and J 3 bases, leaving 11 bases between the germline ends. CDR3 sequence (DNA): TGTGCCAGCAGCCAAGACACAGGGACGGACACTGAAGCTTTCTTT. Protein product: CASSQDTGTDTEAFF.

The gene calls are TRBV5-6 and TRBJ1-3; maybe TRBD1 (5 bases). The CDR3 loop spans 13 amino acids. The germline CDR1 and CDR2 sequences are SGHDT and YYEEEE. V was pared by 5 bases and J by 2 bases, with 8 bases between. The CDR3 DNA is TGTGCCAGCAGACGGACACCTGGAAACACCATATATTTT. Protein product: CASRRTPGNTIYF.

V and J are TRBV7-2 and TRBJ2-7, with 7 positions matching TRBD2. The CDR3 covers 14 residues. V trimming: 5 bases; J trimming: 3 bases; junction bases outside the gene matches: 7. The germline V gene has CDR1 SGHTA and CDR2 FQGNSA. CDR3 nucleotides: TGTGCCAGCAGCGGGGGGGGAGCAGGCTACGAGCAGTACTTC. Encoded protein: CASSGGGAGYEQYF.

V gene TRBV29-1 combines with J gene TRBJ1-5; TRBD1 matches 7 bases. Germline lookup yields CDR1 SQVTM and CDR2 ANQGSEA. The CDR3 has 11 residues. Trimming took 7 bases from V and 7 from J; bases not matched to a gene: 4. The CDR3 region is CSALRGQPQHF. The CDR3 DNA is TGCAGCGCCCTCAGGGGGCAGCCCCAGCATTTT.

The rearrangement links TRBV29-1 to TRBJ2-2; D gene uncertain. Germline loops: CDR1 SQVTM, CDR2 ANQGSEA. Trimming pared 0 bases from V and 4 bases from J, leaving 6 bases between. CDR3 length equals 13 residues. The CDR3 reads CSVEEPGTGELFF. Here the CDR3 DNA reads TGCAGCGTTGAAGAGCCGGGCACCGGGGAGCTGTTTTTT.

The chain links TRBV28 to TRBJ1-5, with TRBD1 identical over 8 bases. After removal of 4 bases from V and 6 bases from J, the junction contained 17 bases not matched to a gene. Looked up from germline, CDR1 is MDHEN and CDR2 is SYDVKM. This CDR3 spans 18 amino acids. The CDR3 spells CASSSPNRQGLGGQPQHF. The CDR3 DNA reads TGTGCCAGCAGTTCCCCGAATCGACAGGGGCTAGGCGGTCAGCCCCAGCATTTT.

The gene calls are TRBV14 and TRBJ2-7, with 9 bases matching TRBD1. The junction had 5 bases not matched to a gene; V was cut back by 3 bases and J by 5 bases. The CDR3 loop spans 14 amino acids. Per the germline V gene, CDR1 is SGHDN and CDR2 is FVKESK. CDR3 region: CASSHGQGRHEQYF. CDR3 nucleotide sequence: TGTGCCAGCAGCCATGGACAGGGGAGACACGAGCAGTACTTC.